This is a list of T cell receptor beta chains from one sample in a study of blood T cell repertoires in COVID-19. The table came from immunoSEQ multiplex PCR; TCRdb's copy has only in-frame clones and leaves some out. This sample yields about 100,000 clones, of which around 90% are seen a single time; roughly 2.3% belongs to the top ten. Sequencing input: peripheral blood. The receptors derive from a human donor in a cohort sampled during active COVID-19. CDR3s include the opening cysteine and the closing phenylalanine or tryptophan. A D gene is named only where the DNA matches it firmly. Clone size, where shown, is once, few, many, or a class for clones that have expanded.

>TRBJ1-2|TRBV5-5|.|many
CASSLGGSPQGYTF
TGTGCCAGCAGCTTAGGAGGCAGCCCTCAGGGCTACACCTTC
>TRBJ2-5|TRBV27|.|once
CASSADYPGAQYF
TGTGCCAGCAGTGCCGACTACCCAGGGGCCCAGTACTTC
>TRBJ1-2|TRBV7-9|.|.
CASTRVGTTANYGYTF
TGTGCCAGCACCCGGGTCGGGACAACCGCTAACTATGGCTACACCTTC
>TRBJ2-5|TRBV10-3|.|once
CAISEFGGQETQYF
TGTGCCATCAGTGAGTTCGGCGGACAAGAGACCCAGTACTTC
>TRBJ2-4|TRBV28|.|.
CASSLSQGGNIQYF
TGTGCCAGCAGTTTAAGTCAGGGTGGCAACATTCAGTACTTC
>TRBJ2-1|TRBV2|TRBD1|.
CASSWTGGGDEQFF
TGTGCCAGCAGTTGGACAGGGGGCGGGGATGAGCAGTTCTTC
>TRBJ1-2|TRBV27|TRBD1|.
CASSLTGDYGYTF
TGTGCCAGCAGCTTAACAGGGGACTATGGCTACACCTTC
>TRBJ2-5|TRBV3-1/TRBV3-2|TRBD1|.
CASSRQGAETQYF
TGTGCCAGCAGCCGACAGGGAGCAGAGACCCAGTACTTC
>TRBJ2-1|TRBV7-2|.|once
CASSLAGADYNEQFF
TGTGCCAGCAGCTTAGCGGGAGCTGACTACAATGAGCAGTTCTTC
>TRBJ2-2|TRBV9|.|.
CASSVAGGTGELFF
TGTGCCAGCAGCGTAGCGGGTGGAACCGGGGAGCTGTTTTTT
>TRBJ2-4|TRBV5-4|.|.
CASGPGGLAKNIQYF
TGTGCCAGCGGTCCCGGGGGGCTAGCCAAAAACATTCAGTACTTC
>TRBJ1-2|TRBV4-1|TRBD1|once
CASSQETGGIYGYTF
TGCGCCAGCAGCCAAGAAACAGGGGGCATCTATGGCTACACCTTC
>TRBJ2-2|TRBV6-6|TRBD1|.
CASKKGAGGELFF
TGTGCCAGCAAAAAGGGGGCTGGCGGGGAGCTGTTTTTT
>TRBJ2-5|TRBV6-5|.|once
CASRGQGQETQYF
TGTGCCAGCAGGGGGCAGGGACAAGAGACCCAGTACTTC
>TRBJ2-3|TRBV28|TRBD2|.
CASRASGSTDTQYF
TGTGCCAGCAGGGCTAGCGGGAGCACAGATACGCAGTATTTT
>TRBJ1-1|TRBV5-1|TRBD1|.
CASSLRQGNTEAFF
TGCGCCAGCAGCTTGAGACAGGGGAACACTGAAGCTTTCTTT
>TRBJ1-1|TRBV28|.|once
CASSLPRRRAFF
TGTGCCAGCAGCCTCCCGAGGCGCCGTGCTTTCTTT
>TRBJ1-2|TRBV10-3|.|.
CAISEGSYGYTF
TGTGCCATCAGTGAAGGGAGCTATGGCTACACCTTC
>TRBJ1-5|TRBV19|TRBD1|.
CASNGRQGEQPQHF
TGTGCCAGTAATGGGAGACAGGGTGAACAGCCCCAGCATTTT
>TRBJ1-1|TRBV4-1|.|.
CASSPWGGSMNTEAFF
TGCGCCAGCAGCCCCTGGGGGGGTAGCATGAACACTGAAGCTTTCTTT
>TRBJ2-3|TRBV11-3|.|.
CASSLGSTYITDTQYF
TGTGCCAGCAGCTTAGGTTCAACTTATATTACAGATACGCAGTATTTT
>TRBJ1-5|TRBV7-9|TRBD1|.
CAVPGQSNQPQHF
TGTGCCGTACCGGGACAGAGCAATCAGCCCCAGCATTTT
>TRBJ1-3|TRBV6-5|.|once
CASSYSNPRIGNTIYF
TGTGCCAGCAGTTACTCAAACCCGCGTATTGGAAACACCATATATTTT
>TRBJ1-2|TRBV11-2|.|.
CASSPQGLGYGYTF
TGTGCCAGCAGTCCACAGGGTCTTGGCTATGGCTACACCTTC
>TRBJ2-5|TRBV2|.|.
CASSLQGTFQETQYF
TGTGCCAGCAGCCTACAGGGTACATTTCAAGAGACCCAGTACTTC
>TRBJ1-1|TRBV28|.|.
CASSLIPVNTEAFF
TGTGCCAGCAGTTTAATTCCTGTAAACACTGAAGCTTTCTTT
>TRBJ2-1|TRBV6-5|TRBD2|.
CASSYGVAGDGLQFF
TGTGCCAGCAGTTACGGGGTAGCGGGAGACGGTCTTCAGTTCTTC
>TRBJ2-7|TRBV28|.|.
CASSLGRPYEQYF
TGTGCCAGCAGTTTGGGCAGACCCTACGAGCAGTACTTC
>TRBJ2-3|TRBV25-1|TRBD1|.
CASSEFSPGGAITDTQYF
TGTGCCAGCAGTGAATTCTCACCAGGGGGAGCCATCACAGATACGCAGTATTTT
>TRBJ2-5|TRBV4-1|.|.
CASSPTPEYQETQYF
TGCGCCAGCAGCCCCACCCCCGAGTACCAAGAGACCCAGTACTTC
>TRBJ1-5|TRBV6-1|.|.
CASSEDVGGTFPNQPQHF
TGTGCCAGCAGTGAAGATGTCGGGGGGACATTCCCCAATCAGCCCCAGCATTTT
>TRBJ2-2|TRBV19|.|.
CASGEQGNTGELFF
TGTGCCAGTGGGGAACAGGGGAACACCGGGGAGCTGTTTTTT
>TRBJ1-1|TRBV5-8|TRBD1|medium-sized
CASSWDRGTEAFF
TGTGCCAGCAGCTGGGACAGGGGCACTGAAGCTTTCTTT
>TRBJ1-2|TRBV7-9|.|.
CASSVRRGNGYTF
TGTGCCAGCAGCGTGAGGAGGGGTAATGGCTACACCTTC
>TRBJ1-1|TRBV9|TRBD1|.
CASSVDSAGGTEAFF
TGTGCCAGCAGCGTGGATTCGGCAGGGGGGACTGAAGCTTTCTTT
>TRBJ2-7|TRBV7-9|TRBD1|.
CASSIRQGVSYEQYF
TGTGCCAGCAGCATACGACAGGGGGTCTCCTACGAGCAGTACTTC
>TRBJ2-1|TRBV5-4|.|.
CASSQTRGSGEQFF
TGTGCCAGCAGCCAAACCCGGGGATCAGGTGAGCAGTTCTTC
>TRBJ2-3|TRBV7-3|TRBD1|.
CASSWGTELTDTQYF
TGTGCCAGCAGCTGGGGGACAGAGCTCACAGATACGCAGTATTTT
>TRBJ2-7|TRBV4-1|.|.
CASSQGEGPYEQYF
TGCGCCAGCAGCCAAGGAGAGGGTCCCTACGAGCAGTACTTC
>TRBJ2-2|TRBV27|TRBD2|.
CASSYAGVAGELFF
TGTGCCAGCAGTTACGCGGGAGTGGCCGGGGAGCTGTTTTTT
>TRBJ1-3|TRBV18|.|.
CASSLGQGASGNTIYF
TGTGCCAGCTCTCTTGGGCAGGGCGCCTCTGGAAACACCATATATTTT
>TRBJ2-5|TRBV11-1|TRBD2|.
CASSAGLGGTQETQYF
TGTGCCAGCAGCGCCGGACTAGGAGGGACCCAAGAGACCCAGTACTTC
>TRBJ2-3|TRBV11-2|.|.
CASSLDGTQDTQYF
TGTGCCAGCAGCTTAGACGGGACTCAAGATACGCAGTATTTT
>TRBJ1-1|TRBV2|TRBD1|once
CASRQGLGTEAFF
TGTGCCAGCAGACAGGGGTTGGGCACTGAAGCTTTCTTT
>TRBJ2-5|TRBV11-2|TRBD1|once
CASSLLGGTGGQETQYF
TGTGCCAGCAGCTTACTTGGGGGGACAGGGGGACAAGAGACCCAGTACTTC
>TRBJ1-1|TRBV9|.|.
CASSVVAANTEAFF
TGTGCCAGCAGCGTAGTAGCGGCGAACACTGAAGCTTTCTTT
>TRBJ1-1|TRBV6-5|.|.
CASMEGEAFF
TGTGCCAGCATGGAGGGTGAAGCTTTCTTT
>TRBJ1-5|TRBV2|TRBD1|.
CASSQGQNQPQHF
TGTGCCAGCAGCCAGGGACAGAATCAGCCCCAGCATTTT
>TRBJ2-3|TRBV4-1|.|once
CASSQVSIRGSTDTQYF
TGCGCCAGCAGCCAAGTCTCGATTCGGGGTAGCACAGATACGCAGTATTTT
>TRBJ2-7|TRBV18|.|.
CASSPLGGQGPTEQYF
TGTGCCAGCTCACCACTGGGCGGGCAGGGGCCTACCGAGCAGTACTTC
>TRBJ1-2|TRBV7-8|.|once
CATSGGTVYGYTF
TGTGCCACCTCTGGCGGGACGGTCTATGGCTACACCTTC
>TRBJ1-5|TRBV7-2|TRBD1|.
CASSIDRGNQPQHF
TGTGCCAGCAGCATTGACAGGGGCAATCAGCCCCAGCATTTT
>TRBJ2-2|TRBV7-7|.|.
CASSWASSNTGELFF
TGTGCTAGCAGCTGGGCAAGTTCGAACACCGGGGAGCTGTTTTTT